A selection of T cell receptor beta chains follows, all from one sample in a study of beta chain features in type 1 diabetes. TCRdb's copy holds only in-frame clones and misses some; the assay was immunoSEQ multiplex PCR. The sample carries under 300,000 clones, roughly 22% recorded once. Sample: naive CD4+ T cells from blood. These receptors all come from a woman aged 40 to 49 with type 1 diabetes. The CDR3 runs from the conserved cysteine through the conserved F or W. The order of the fields is D gene, CDR3 length, clone size, V gene, J gene, CDR3 DNA, CDR3 protein. A D gene is named only where the DNA matches it firmly. Clone size appears in some rows only: once, few, many, or a class for an expanded clone.

NA	14	few	TRBV14	TRBJ1-6	TGTGCCAGCAGCCAAGGGGCAGGCCTGGTCACCCTCCACTTT	CASSQGAGLVTLHF
NA	14	few	TRBV19	TRBJ1-2	TGTGCCAGTAGTATAACTACAGGTTCCTATGGCTACACCTTC	CASSITTGSYGYTF
TRBD1	15	few	TRBV5-4	TRBJ1-1	TGTGCCAGCAGGTATTTACAGGGGCTGAACACTGAAGCTTTCTTT	CASRYLQGLNTEAFF
TRBD1	14	few	TRBV7-9	TRBJ2-7	TGTGCCAGCAACCCAGGGACAGGGGGCATCGAGCAGTACTTC	CASNPGTGGIEQYF
TRBD1	13	NA	TRBV6-5	TRBJ2-4	TGTGCCAGCAGTTACGGGACAGGTGACATTCAGTACTTC	CASSYGTGDIQYF
NA	14	few	TRBV7-9	TRBJ2-5	TGTGCCAGCAGCTCGACCGGGAACCAAGAGACCCAGTACTTC	CASSSTGNQETQYF
TRBD2	14	NA	TRBV5-1	TRBJ2-3	TGCGCCAGCAGCCCTGGGACTAGCATAGATACGCAGTATTTT	CASSPGTSIDTQYF
TRBD1	13	few	TRBV29-1	TRBJ1-2	TGCAGCGTTTACAGGGGACCGGTCTATGGCTACACCTTC	CSVYRGPVYGYTF
NA	14	NA	TRBV5-1	TRBJ1-1	TGCGCCAGCAGCTTACAGGAACTGAACACTGAAGCTTTCTTT	CASSLQELNTEAFF
NA	12	few	TRBV29-1	TRBJ1-4	TGCAGCGTAGGGGAACCGAATGAAAAACTGTTTTTT	CSVGEPNEKLFF
NA	16	NA	TRBV18	TRBJ2-3	TGTGCCAGCTCACCACGTGATGGGGGCGGCACAGATACGCAGTATTTT	CASSPRDGGGTDTQYF
TRBD2	17	NA	TRBV30	TRBJ2-3	TGTGCCTGGAGTTACGGACTAGCGGGAGTTTCCTCAGATACGCAGTATTTT	CAWSYGLAGVSSDTQYF
TRBD2	15	NA	TRBV5-4	TRBJ2-1	TGTGCCAGCAGCTCTAGACTAGCGAGCTACAATGAGCAGTTCTTC	CASSSRLASYNEQFF
NA	15	NA	TRBV4-1	TRBJ1-4	TGCGCCAGCAGCCAGACCGGGACACCTTATGAAAAACTGTTTTTT	CASSQTGTPYEKLFF
NA	14	few	TRBV29-1	TRBJ2-7	TGCAGCGTTGAAACGGGGGAGGGGGCCTACGAGCAGTACTTC	CSVETGEGAYEQYF
NA	13	NA	TRBV28	TRBJ2-7	TGTGCCAGCAGCAGGACTGCCTCCTACGAGCAGTACTTC	CASSRTASYEQYF
NA	14	NA	TRBV4-1	TRBJ2-5	TGCGCCAGCAGCCCGGTTAATCGGGTAGAGACCCAGTACTTC	CASSPVNRVETQYF
NA	12	few	TRBV5-1	TRBJ2-5	TGCGCCAGCAGCTCAGGGTCAGAGACCCAGTACTTC	CASSSGSETQYF
NA	12	NA	TRBV25-1	TRBJ1-4	TGTGCCAGCAGTGAATTAGGGGGAAAACTGTTTTTT	CASSELGGKLFF
TRBD1	13	NA	TRBV15	TRBJ1-2	TGTGCCACCACTACAGGGGGGAACTATGGCTACACCTTC	CATTTGGNYGYTF
NA	15	few	TRBV4-3	TRBJ2-5	TGCGCCAGCAGCCAAGGGGACTGGGGGGAAGAGACCCAGTACTTC	CASSQGDWGEETQYF
TRBD1	14	NA	TRBV28	TRBJ1-4	TGTGCCAGCAGTTCGACAGGGCCATGGGAAAAACTGTTTTTT	CASSSTGPWEKLFF
NA	13	NA	TRBV7-3	TRBJ1-5	TGTGCCAGCAGCCCGGACAGAAATCAGCCCCAGCATTTT	CASSPDRNQPQHF
NA	14	few	TRBV5-1	TRBJ2-4	TGCGCCAGCAGGCCGGAGTCGGGCAAAAACATTCAGTACTTC	CASRPESGKNIQYF
NA	13	NA	TRBV4-1	TRBJ2-5	TGCGCCAGCAGGCACGGGAGAGAAGAGACCCAGTACTTC	CASRHGREETQYF
NA	13	NA	TRBV7-9	TRBJ1-2	TGTGCCAGCAGCTCTCAAGACAGTTATGGCTACACCTTC	CASSSQDSYGYTF
NA	14	few	TRBV5-1	TRBJ1-4	TGCGCCAGCAGCTTAGCCGCAACTAATGAAAAACTGTTTTTT	CASSLAATNEKLFF
TRBD1	15	NA	TRBV6-5	TRBJ2-2	TGTGCCAGCAGTTATGGGACAGGGGTCCCCGGGGAGCTGTTTTTT	CASSYGTGVPGELFF
TRBD1	14	few	TRBV7-9	TRBJ1-3	TGTGCCAGCAGCTTGGGACAGGGTGGAAACACCATATATTTT	CASSLGQGGNTIYF
TRBD1	17	few	TRBV28	TRBJ1-4	TGTGCCAGCAGGGGGGACAGGAGGGATAATCCTAATGAAAAACTGTTTTTT	CASRGDRRDNPNEKLFF
NA	18	once	TRBV18	TRBJ1-1	TGTGCCAGCTCACCATTTAGTGGTGTTAGGGGTGCGTCGACTGAAGCTTTCTTT	CASSPFSGVRGASTEAFF
NA	13	NA	TRBV2	TRBJ1-5	TGTGCCAGCAGTGAGGAGAGGCAACAGCCCCAGCATTTT	CASSEERQQPQHF
TRBD1	14	NA	TRBV4-2	TRBJ2-4	TGTGCCAGCAGCCCACAGGGGATACAAAACATTCAGTACTTC	CASSPQGIQNIQYF
TRBD1	18	NA	TRBV7-2	TRBJ2-6	TGTGCCAGCAATCCTCGGGACAGGTCGTTCTCTGGGGCCAACGTCCTGACTTTC	CASNPRDRSFSGANVLTF
NA	13	NA	TRBV5-1	TRBJ2-1	TGCGCCAGCAGCGTGGACGGTTACAATGAGCAGTTCTTC	CASSVDGYNEQFF
NA	15	few	TRBV7-9	TRBJ2-3	TGTGCCAGCACCTCGGAGGGGAAAAGAGGGGATACGCAGTATTTT	CASTSEGKRGDTQYF
TRBD2	15	NA	TRBV30	TRBJ2-1	TGTGCCTGGAGTATCACTAGCGGGAGGATCCATGAGCAGTTCTTC	CAWSITSGRIHEQFF
TRBD2	15	NA	TRBV18	TRBJ2-1	TGTGCCAGCTCACCGCTTAGCGGGAGCTGGGATGAGCAGTTCTTC	CASSPLSGSWDEQFF
NA	16	NA	TRBV15	TRBJ2-7	TGTGCCACCAGCACAGAGGAGGGGAAGCTGGCCTACGAGCAGTACTTC	CATSTEEGKLAYEQYF
NA	13	NA	TRBV11-2	TRBJ1-5	TGTGCCAGCAGCTTAGACAGGTTGAGGCCCCAGCATTTT	CASSLDRLRPQHF
NA	14	NA	TRBV18	TRBJ1-2	TGTGCCAGCTCACCACCGGGCAGCTACTATGGCTACACCTTC	CASSPPGSYYGYTF
NA	15	few	TRBV11-2	TRBJ2-5	TGTGCCAGCAGCTTAGATCTGGTCCATCGGGAGACCCAGTACTTC	CASSLDLVHRETQYF
NA	11	few	TRBV14	TRBJ2-7	TGTGCCAGCAGCCGCCAGTACGAGCAGTACTTC	CASSRQYEQYF
NA	15	few	TRBV4-1	TRBJ2-1	TGCGCCAGCAGCCAAGATCCAGGGCAGTACAATGAGCAGTTCTTC	CASSQDPGQYNEQFF
TRBD1	16	few	TRBV18	TRBJ1-1	TGTGCCAGCTCACGTATTCCGGGACAGGGGTTTGGTGAAGCTTTCTTT	CASSRIPGQGFGEAFF
NA	12	once	TRBV15	TRBJ1-5	TGTGCCACCAGCACGCCAGATCAGCCCCAGCATTTT	CATSTPDQPQHF
NA	14	NA	TRBV7-9	TRBJ1-1	TGTGCCAGCAGCTTATCACAGGGCATGACTGAAGCTTTCTTT	CASSLSQGMTEAFF
TRBD1	13	few	TRBV28	TRBJ1-1	TGTGCCAGCTACAGGGGATTGGGCACTGAAGCTTTCTTT	CASYRGLGTEAFF
TRBD2	15	few	TRBV6-5	TRBJ2-7	TGTGCCAGCAGTTGGACTAGCGGGCGTAACTACGAGCAGTACTTC	CASSWTSGRNYEQYF
TRBD1	13	NA	TRBV28	TRBJ2-3	TGTGCCACCCGGACAGGGGGTACAGATACGCAGTATTTT	CATRTGGTDTQYF